Listed below are T cell receptor beta chains from one sample, sequenced in a study of PD-1 blockade in classical Hodgkin lymphoma. Data came from immunoSEQ multiplex PCR; TCRdb stores just in-frame clones and leaves some out. The repertoire holds tens of thousands of clones, with roughly 91% as singletons. Specimen: peripheral blood mononuclear cells (PBMCs). The origin of the receptors is a human donor with classical Hodgkin lymphoma. Each CDR3 is given with its conserved first and last residue. Only some rows state a clone size, as once, few, many or a class for expanded clones.

abundance	v_gene	j_gene	CDR3aa
.	TRBV19	TRBJ1-1	CASSTPSGTLGTEAFF
.	TRBV10-1	TRBJ1-2	CASSESSGSRYTF
.	TRBV5-1	TRBJ2-2	CASSPQSGGTTGELFF
.	TRBV7-2	TRBJ1-3	CASSWGRAGNTIYF
.	TRBV29-1	TRBJ2-2	CSVDPGTGELFF
.	TRBV14	TRBJ2-7	CASSTFGLTQYF
.	TRBV9	TRBJ2-3	CASSPQLDTQYF
.	TRBV11-2	TRBJ2-7	CASSLTYEQYF
.	TRBV6-1	TRBJ2-2	CASSELGVPGELFF
.	TRBV7-2	TRBJ2-1	CASSSSGHPVDEQFF
.	TRBV5-1	TRBJ2-5	CASSLASTRAGETQYF
.	TRBV11-2	TRBJ1-1	CASSLVAENTEAFF
.	TRBV6-5	TRBJ1-5	CASSFPTVDQPQHF
.	TRBV18	TRBJ2-3	CASSPPGLAGATDTQYF
.	TRBV5-6	TRBJ2-3	CASSQGLAGNTQYF
.	TRBV6-5	TRBJ2-3	CASSSTRTTDTQYF
.	TRBV6-5	TRBJ2-1	CASTSGSYNEQFF
.	TRBV30	TRBJ1-4	CAWSVDRGKLFF
once	TRBV6-1	TRBJ2-1	CASIFGPYNEQFF
.	TRBV28	TRBJ2-1	CASSSRDVSSYNEQFF
.	TRBV6-5	TRBJ2-2	CASRDGELFF
once	TRBV6-1	TRBJ1-5	CASRAPRTPNQPQHF
.	TRBV2	TRBJ2-1	CASSVSLAGHNEQFF
.	TRBV4-1	TRBJ2-3	CASSQERAGNTDTQYF
.	TRBV6-5	TRBJ1-1	CASRTRLEAFF
.	TRBV28	TRBJ2-7	CASSSGTVQYF
.	TRBV25-1	TRBJ2-1	CASSESGHEQFF
.	TRBV5-1	TRBJ2-7	CASSSPGQGYEQYF
.	TRBV4-2	TRBJ2-6	CASSQDDGSGANVLTF